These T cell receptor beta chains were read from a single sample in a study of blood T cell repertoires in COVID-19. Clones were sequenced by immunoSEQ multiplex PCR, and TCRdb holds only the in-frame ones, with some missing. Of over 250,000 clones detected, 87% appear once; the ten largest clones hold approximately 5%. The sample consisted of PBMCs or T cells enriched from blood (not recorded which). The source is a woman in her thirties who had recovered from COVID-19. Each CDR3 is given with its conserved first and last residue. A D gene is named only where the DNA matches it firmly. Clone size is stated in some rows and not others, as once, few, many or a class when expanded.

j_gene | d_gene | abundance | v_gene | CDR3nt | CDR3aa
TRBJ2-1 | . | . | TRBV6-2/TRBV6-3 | TGTGCCAGCAGTTCGCCACTTGAGCAGTTCTTC | CASSSPLEQFF
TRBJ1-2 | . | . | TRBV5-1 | TGCGCCAGCAGCTTGGATAACAGGGTCGAGGGCTACACCTTC | CASSLDNRVEGYTF
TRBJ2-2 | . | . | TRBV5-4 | TGTGCCAGCAGCTTGGCTGCCAGGAACACCGGGGAGCTGTTTTTT | CASSLAARNTGELFF
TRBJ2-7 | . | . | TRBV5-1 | TGCGCCAGCAGCCCGACAGGTTTCTACGAGCAGTACTTC | CASSPTGFYEQYF
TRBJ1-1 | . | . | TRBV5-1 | TGCGCCAGCAGGGATTTGTTCAGGGGCAAGAACACTGAAGCTTTCTTT | CASRDLFRGKNTEAFF
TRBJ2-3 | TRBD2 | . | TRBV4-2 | TGTGCCAGCAGCCACGGGGGGACCACAGATACGCAGTATTTT | CASSHGGTTDTQYF
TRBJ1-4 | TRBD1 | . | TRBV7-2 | TGTGCCAGCAGCTTCGACAGGGGGCAGGGGGAAAAACTGTTTTTT | CASSFDRGQGEKLFF
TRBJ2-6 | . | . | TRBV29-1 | TGCAGCGTTGAAGATCTGGAGTCCTCTGGGGCCAACGTCCTGACTTTC | CSVEDLESSGANVLTF
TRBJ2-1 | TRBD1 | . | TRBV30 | TGTGCCTGGAGTTTCAGGGGGAATGAGCAGTTCTTC | CAWSFRGNEQFF
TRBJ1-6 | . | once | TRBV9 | TGTGCCAGCAGCGGGACAGCATATAATTCACCCCTCCACTTT | CASSGTAYNSPLHF
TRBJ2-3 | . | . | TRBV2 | TGTGCCAGCAGTGGTTGGACTATGACGTTCACAGATACGCAGTATTTT | CASSGWTMTFTDTQYF
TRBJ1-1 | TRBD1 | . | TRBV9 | TGTGCCAGCAGCGCTGGGGGGACAGGGAGAACAATGGAAGCTTTCTTT | CASSAGGTGRTMEAFF
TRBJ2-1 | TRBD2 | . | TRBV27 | TGTGCCAGCAGTTTATTTTCGTGGGAAGGCGGGGGGGCCTCCTACAATGAGCAGTTCTTC | CASSLFSWEGGGASYNEQFF
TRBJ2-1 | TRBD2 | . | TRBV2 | TGTGCCAGCAGCGCTAGCGGGGGGGAATACAATGAGCAGTTCTTC | CASSASGGEYNEQFF
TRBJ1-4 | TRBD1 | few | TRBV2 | TGTGCCAGCGGCGGACAGGGGGCAAATGAAAAACTGTTTTTT | CASGGQGANEKLFF
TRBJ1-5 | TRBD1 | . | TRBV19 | TGTGCCAGTGAGGACAGGGGCAATCAGCCCCAGCATTTT | CASEDRGNQPQHF
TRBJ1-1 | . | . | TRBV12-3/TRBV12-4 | TGTGCCAGTTCCCCTAGGAGGAACACTGAAGCTTTCTTT | CASSPRRNTEAFF
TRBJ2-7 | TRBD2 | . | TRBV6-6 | TGTGCCAGCAGCTCGGCCAGCGGGGGGGCCCACGAGCAGTACTTC | CASSSASGGAHEQYF
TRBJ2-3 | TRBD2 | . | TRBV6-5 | TGTGCCAGCCTAGCGGGGATAGATACGCAGTATTTT | CASLAGIDTQYF
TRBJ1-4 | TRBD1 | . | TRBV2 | TGTGCCAGCAGTGAAGGGACAGGGAGAGAAAAACTGTTTTTT | CASSEGTGREKLFF
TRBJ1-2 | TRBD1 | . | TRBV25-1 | TGTGCCAGCAGTGATGGACAGGGGGCGCATATCTATGGCTACACCTTC | CASSDGQGAHIYGYTF